This TCR beta chain was found in a study of OX40 agonist ivuxolimab in advanced cancers. The overall study: An agonistic anti-OX40 (CD134) antibody, ivuxolimab, was used to treat the patients.

This table comes from immunoSEQ multiplex PCR, and its TCRdb copy is limited to in-frame clones, with some not included. The table includes about 46,000 clones, around 84% detected once. V was pared by 5 bases and J by 3 bases, with 10 bases of the junction left unmatched. Germline V gene lookup returns CDR1 GTSNPN and CDR2 SVGIG (reference sequence). This CDR3 spans 15 amino acids. Regarding the study as a whole: The CD4+ and CD8+ T cells in the blood had expanded clonally by week 6 at 0.1 to 3.0 mg/kg. Relative to CD4+ cells, CD8+ T cells on average had more expanded clones. The 0.1-3.0 mg/kg partial responders had among the lowest clonal expansion.

As for this clone: The target antigen is unknown.

This receptor was obtained from an adult with an advanced solid tumor such as melanoma, head and neck, liver or kidney cancer. The gene calls are TRBV30 and TRBJ2-1, with TRBD2 matching over 7 bases. The sequenced sample was CD4+ or CD8+ T cells sorted from blood, obtained in a trial of the OX40 agonist ivuxolimab. CDR3 in DNA: TGTGCCTGGGACGGGACTAACGGATTCTACAATGAGCAGTTCTTC. Its translation is CAWDGTNGFYNEQFF.